The clone carrying this T cell receptor beta chain was detected many times. The data were taken from a study of read filtering for tumor transcriptome and immune sequencing. CDR3 length: 17 residues. Trimming removed 3 bases from V and 6 bases from J, with 22 bases in between. The library was built from about 400 ng RNA with molecular barcoded adaptors for alpha/delta and beta/gamma chains. One entry per CDR3 protein results from TCRdb running MiXCR on the reads. The profile shows some 130,000 distinct CDR3 sequences, roughly 13% of them singletons. The genes are TRBV12-3 or TRBV12-4 and TRBJ2-3; tentative D call: TRBD1 (6 bases). The receptor was isolated from a donor at least 40 years old with multiple myeloma. The sequenced sample was a population of CD138-negative cells sorted from bone marrow. CDR3 residues: CASSFDRDTSLVDTQYF. CDR3 DNA sequence: TGTGCCAGCAGTTTTGATCGGGACACCTCTTTAGTTGATACGCAGTATTTT.